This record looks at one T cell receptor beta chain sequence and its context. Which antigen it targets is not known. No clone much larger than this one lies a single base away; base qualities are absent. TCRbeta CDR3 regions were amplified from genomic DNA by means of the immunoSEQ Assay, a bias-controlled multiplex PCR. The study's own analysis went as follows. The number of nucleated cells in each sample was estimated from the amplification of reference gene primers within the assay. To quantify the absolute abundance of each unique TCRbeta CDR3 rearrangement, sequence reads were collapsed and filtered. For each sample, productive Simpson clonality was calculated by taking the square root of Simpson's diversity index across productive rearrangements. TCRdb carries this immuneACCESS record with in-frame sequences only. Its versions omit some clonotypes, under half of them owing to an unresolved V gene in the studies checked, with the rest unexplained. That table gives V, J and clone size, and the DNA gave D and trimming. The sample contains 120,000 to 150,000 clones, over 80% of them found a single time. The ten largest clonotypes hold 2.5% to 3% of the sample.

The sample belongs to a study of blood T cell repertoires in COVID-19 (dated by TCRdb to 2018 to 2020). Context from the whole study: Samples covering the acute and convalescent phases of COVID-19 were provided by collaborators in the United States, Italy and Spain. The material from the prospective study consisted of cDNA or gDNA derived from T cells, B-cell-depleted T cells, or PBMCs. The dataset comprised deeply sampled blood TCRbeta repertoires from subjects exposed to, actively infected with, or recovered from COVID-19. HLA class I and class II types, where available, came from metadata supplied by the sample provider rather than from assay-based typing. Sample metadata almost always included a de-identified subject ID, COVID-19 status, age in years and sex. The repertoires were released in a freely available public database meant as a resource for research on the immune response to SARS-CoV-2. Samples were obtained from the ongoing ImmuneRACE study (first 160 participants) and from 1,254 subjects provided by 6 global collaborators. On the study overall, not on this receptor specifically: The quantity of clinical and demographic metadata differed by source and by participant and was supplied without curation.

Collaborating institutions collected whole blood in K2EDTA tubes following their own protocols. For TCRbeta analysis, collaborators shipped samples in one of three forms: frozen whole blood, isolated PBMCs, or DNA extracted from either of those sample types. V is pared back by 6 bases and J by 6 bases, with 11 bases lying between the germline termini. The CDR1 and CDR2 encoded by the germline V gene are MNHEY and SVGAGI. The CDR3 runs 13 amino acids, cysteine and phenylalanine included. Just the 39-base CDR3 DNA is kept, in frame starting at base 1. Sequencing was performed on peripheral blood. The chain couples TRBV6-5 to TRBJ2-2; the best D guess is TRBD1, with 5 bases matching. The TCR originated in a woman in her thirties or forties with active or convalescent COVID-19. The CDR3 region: CASRDRRAGELFF. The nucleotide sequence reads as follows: TGTGCCAGCAGAGACAGAAGGGCCGGGGAGCTGTTTTTT.